Below are 22 T cell receptor beta chains sequenced from a single sample in a study of shared clonotypes between healthy human individuals. The assay was immunoSEQ multiplex PCR, and TCRdb's table has in-frame clones only and misses some. In the table there are roughly 2.4 million clones, almost 96% of which are singletons. Sequenced: naive CD4+ T cells sorted from blood. As to subset: CD45RA+ positively selected. The receptor source for this set is a man between 18 and 29 years old in good health.

This clone has just one count. The V call is TRBV6-5, the J call TRBJ1-1; TRBD1 might be the D (6 bases). The CDR3 has 13 amino acids. Trimming removed 10 bases from V and 1 base from J, with 13 bases in between. Germline CDR1 MNHEY, CDR2 SVGAGI. CDR3 bases: TGTGCCACAGGGAGGGGGGGGAACACTGAAGCTTTCTTT. It codes for CATGRGGNTEAFF.

This chain joins TRBV5-6 and TRBJ2-7; 7 bases align to TRBD1. The CDR3 length is 16 residues. Germline values: CDR1 SGHDT, CDR2 YYEEEE. V shed 1 base and J 0 bases; nucleotides not matched to a gene: 7. The CDR3: CASSLPGQRISYEQYF. CDR3 sequence (DNA): TGTGCCAGCAGCTTGCCGGGACAGAGAATCTCCTACGAGCAGTACTTC.

CDR3 coding DNA: TGTGCCAGCAGCTTGGATTTCGGGACAGACAATGAGCAGTTCTTC. Translation gives CASSLDFGTDNEQFF. The rearrangement links TRBV5-6 to TRBJ2-1; 7 positions agree with TRBD1. The CDR3 consists of 15 residues. CDR1 is SGHDT and CDR2 is YYEEEE in the germline V gene. Trimming took 0 bases from V and 5 from J; bases not matched to a gene: 5. The entire variable domain, with the rest obtained from reference TRBV5-6 and TRBJ2-1, is as follows: DAGVTQSPTHLIKTRGQQVTLRCSPKSGHDTVSWYQQALGQGPQFIFQYYEEEERQRGNFPDRFSGHQFPNYSSELNVNALLLGDSALYLCASSLDFGTDNEQFFGPGTRLTVL.

The CDR3 region has the DNA TGTGCCAGCAGCTTGATGTACGGGAACGAGCAGTACTTC. It translates to CASSLMYGNEQYF. The V and J genes are TRBV7-9 and TRBJ2-7; a possible D gene is TRBD2 (5 bases). The germline V gene has CDR1 SEHNR and CDR2 FQNEAQ (reference sequence). Trimming removed 3 bases at V and 5 bases at J, with 11 bases between. This CDR3 has 13 amino acids.

The chain links TRBV19 to TRBJ1-5; possible D gene TRBD1, 6 bases. The germline CDR1 and CDR2 sequences are LNHDA and SQIVND (reference sequence). The CDR3 has 17 amino acids. The ends were cut back, 4 bases at V and 6 bases at J, with 22 bases in the middle. The CDR3 DNA follows: TGTGCCAGTAGTACCCTCCCAAGACAGGTGGGGGGTCAGCCCCAGCATTTT. It translates to CASSTLPRQVGGQPQHF.

Here the CDR3 DNA reads TGTGCCAGCAGCCCTCCAGGCCGGGGAATGGCTTCACCCCTCCACTTT. It is translated as CASSPPGRGMASPLHF. The V and J genes are TRBV7-9 and TRBJ1-6; D gene uncertain. Germline-derived CDR1 and CDR2 are SEHNR and FQNEAQ (reference sequence). The CDR3 runs 16 residues. Trimming shortened V by 5 bases and J by 9 bases, and 20 bases separated the two germline ends.

This chain connects TRBV2 to TRBJ1-4; D is ambiguous. The CDR3 runs to 14 residues. Trimming took off 4 bases at V and 0 bases at J, with 6 bases between the two ends. Germline assignment: CDR1 SNHLY and CDR2 FYNNEI. DNA for the CDR3: TGTGCCAGCAGTGCCGGACCAACTAATGAAAAACTGTTTTTT. Translated: CASSAGPTNEKLFF.

To note about this clone: Other nucleotide sequences in the sample specify the same CDR3. The CDR3 sequence: CASSPGAVQETQYF. CDR3 bases: TGTGCCAGCTCACCCGGGGCAGTCCAAGAGACCCAGTACTTC. This chain links TRBV18 with TRBJ2-5; D is tentatively TRBD1 or TRBD2 (5 bases each). In germline, CDR1 is KGHSH, CDR2 LQKENI. Trimming took 3 bases from V and 1 from J, leaving 9 bases between them. This CDR3 contains 14 residues.

The CDR3 sequence: CASSEQGLSEKLFF. CDR3 bases: TGTGCCAGCAGTGAACAGGGCCTTAGCGAAAAACTGTTTTTT. This chain uses TRBV2 with TRBJ1-4, with D perhaps matching TRBD1 (5 bases). CDR1 and CDR2 (germline): SNHLY, FYNNEI. There are 14 residues in the CDR3. Trimming cost V 2 bases and J 8 bases, with 12 bases left between them.

The chain has TRBV28 and TRBJ1-2; weak D call: TRBD1 (5 bases). Germline CDR1 is MDHEN and CDR2 is SYDVKM. Trimming pared 8 bases from V and 5 bases from J, leaving 15 bases between. This CDR3 has 13 amino acids. CDR3 in amino acids: CASLGAGRYGYTF. The CDR3 DNA sequence: TGTGCCAGCCTTGGGGCAGGGAGATATGGCTACACCTTC.

The CDR3 DNA is TGTGCCAGTAGTATTGATTCCGGGACACTAGTTTCCTACACCTTC. Translated: CASSIDSGTLVSYTF. The V gene is TRBV19, the J gene TRBJ1-2; D possibly corresponds to TRBD1 (6 bases). Trimming removed 3 bases from V and 10 bases from J, with 21 bases in between. From germline, CDR1 is LNHDA and CDR2 SQIVND (reference sequence). This CDR3 spans 15 amino acids.

This clone was picked up one time. The chain employs TRBV27 and TRBJ2-1, with D possibly being TRBD2 (6 bases). The CDR3 has 15 amino acids. V was shortened by 8 bases and J by 3 bases, with 17 bases between the two germline ends. Germline V gene sequence: CDR1 MNHEY, CDR2 SMNVEV (reference sequence). CDR3 loop: CASSTPGEFYNEQFF. The CDR3 DNA reads TGTGCCAGCTCCACCCCGGGGGAATTCTACAATGAGCAGTTCTTC.

The CDR3 DNA is TGCGCCAGCAGCCAGCCCGGGGGGCTGGCCACTGAAGCTTTCTTT. Translated, it gives CASSQPGGLATEAFF. The chain links TRBV5-1 to TRBJ1-1, with D possibly TRBD1 on 6 matching bases. This CDR3 contains 15 residues. The germline V and J ends were trimmed by 4 bases and 4 bases, with 17 bases remaining between them. The germline gives CDR1 SGHRS, CDR2 YFSETQ.

V and J are TRBV5-1 and TRBJ2-7, with D perhaps TRBD1 (6 bases). Germline CDR1 reads SGHRS; CDR2 reads YFSETQ. V was pared by 0 bases and J by 5 bases, with 9 bases between. This CDR3 has 13 residues. CDR3 bases: TGCGCCAGCAGCTTGGGTGGGGGCAACGAGCAGTACTTC. This gives the protein CASSLGGGNEQYF. Looking up the rest from reference TRBV5-1 and TRBJ2-7 gives the full variable domain: KAGVTQTPRYLIKTRGQQVTLSCSPISGHRSVSWYQQTPGQGLQFLFEYFSETQRNKGNFPGRFSGRQFSNSRSEMNVSTLELGDSALYLCASSLGGGNEQYFGPGTRLTVT.

About this clone: Other DNA variants within this sample encode the same CDR3. V usage is TRBV6-5 and J usage is TRBJ1-6; perhaps TRBD1 as D (5 bases). Trimming left V 2 bases short and J 7 bases short, with 9 bases between. The CDR3 length is 14 residues. The V gene's germline CDR1 is MNHEY and CDR2 SVGAGI. CDR3 in amino acids: CASSYLGGNSPLHF. Here the CDR3 DNA reads TGTGCCAGCAGTTACCTGGGGGGAAATTCACCCCTCCACTTT.

CDR3 sequence: CASSQEGPSRETQYF. The DNA of the CDR3 is TGTGCCAGCAGCCAAGAAGGGCCGTCGCGGGAGACCCAGTACTTC. The rearrangement joins TRBV14 to TRBJ2-5; D remains ambiguous. CDR1 is SGHDN and CDR2 is FVKESK in the germline V gene. V lost 0 bases to trimming and J lost 5 bases, with 13 bases between them. The CDR3 length is 15 residues.

In this sample, this clone turned up once. This CDR3 is also generated by other DNA sequences in the sample. CDR3 amino acids: CASSVAGVNTEAFF. CDR3 nucleotides: TGTGCCAGCAGCGTGGCAGGGGTGAACACTGAAGCTTTCTTT. The chain carries TRBV9 and TRBJ1-1, with a possible D match to TRBD1 (6 bases). The V and J ends lost 2 bases and 0 bases respectively, with 8 bases between them. This CDR3 spans 14 amino acids. Germline-derived CDR1 and CDR2 are SGDLS and YYNGEE.

The chain uses TRBV6-1 and TRBJ2-1; TRBD2 matches 8 bases. The CDR3 totals 15 residues. The germline CDR1 and CDR2 sequences are MNHNS and SASEGT. V was pared by 6 bases and J by 0 bases, with 4 bases of the junction left unmatched. CDR3 DNA: TGTGCCAGCAGATCACTAGCGGACTCCTACAATGAGCAGTTCTTC. Translating it yields CASRSLADSYNEQFF.

CDR3 sequence (DNA): TGCGCCAGCAGCATTGGACTACTCGATACGCAGTATTTT. It codes for CASSIGLLDTQYF. The chain joins TRBV5-1 to TRBJ2-3; tentative D call: TRBD2 (6 bases). There are 13 residues in the CDR3. Trimming shortened V by 4 bases and J by 6 bases, and 12 bases separated the two germline ends. CDR1 is SGHRS and CDR2 is YFSETQ in the germline V gene.

The chain recombines TRBV29-1 with TRBJ1-1; possibly TRBD1 for D (6 bases). V dropped 6 bases and J dropped 2 bases, with 10 bases sitting between them. The CDR3 sequence is 12 residues long. CDR1 is SQVTM and CDR2 is ANQGSEA in the germline V gene. The CDR3 DNA is TGCAGCGTACAGGGTTTCAACACTGAAGCTTTCTTT. Amino acid sequence: CSVQGFNTEAFF.

V and J are TRBV5-6 and TRBJ2-1; D is undetermined. Germline V gene sequence: CDR1 SGHDT, CDR2 YYEEEE. The ends were cut back, 0 bases at V and 9 bases at J, with 7 bases in the middle. The CDR3 is made up of 12 amino acids. The CDR3 DNA follows: TGTGCCAGCAGCTTGGTGCTGGCTGAGCAGTTCTTC. Translation: CASSLVLAEQFF.

This chain joins TRBV5-1 and TRBJ2-2; D not resolved. Germline-derived CDR1 and CDR2 are SGHRS and YFSETQ. V was clipped by 5 bases and J by 3 bases, with 17 bases between them. This CDR3 has 16 amino acids. CDR3 DNA: TGCGCCAGCAGTTTTACAGCAAAGAAAGACACCGGGGAGCTGTTTTTT. The encoded protein is CASSFTAKKDTGELFF.